This T cell receptor (beta chain) was sequenced in a study of identical twins. TCRdb used MiXCR to reprocess the 5' RACE reads, holding one entry per CDR3 protein. The repertoire holds about 890,000 distinct CDR3 sequences, 9% to 15% seen once, with around 1.5% in the top ten. Germline assignment: CDR1 SQVTM and CDR2 ANQGSEA. CDR3 length: 13 amino acids. V was cut by 3 bases and J by 0 bases, with 6 bases left in between. Only a few counts were recorded for this clonotype. The antigen is unknown. Whole-study findings and limits: For out-of-frame beta sequences, excess twin sharing was weaker. A cross-sectional statistical analysis, not follow-up of the same donors, supported the conclusions.

The sample was also linked to a second study, of yellow fever vaccine responses in identical twins.

V is TRBV29-1 and J is TRBJ2-1; D remains ambiguous. The clonotype was recovered from a young woman in good health. Sequencing was performed on PBMCs. The CDR3 nucleotides read TGCAGCGTTGATAGGTTCTCCTACAATGAGCAGTTCTTC. Its protein is CSVDRFSYNEQFF.